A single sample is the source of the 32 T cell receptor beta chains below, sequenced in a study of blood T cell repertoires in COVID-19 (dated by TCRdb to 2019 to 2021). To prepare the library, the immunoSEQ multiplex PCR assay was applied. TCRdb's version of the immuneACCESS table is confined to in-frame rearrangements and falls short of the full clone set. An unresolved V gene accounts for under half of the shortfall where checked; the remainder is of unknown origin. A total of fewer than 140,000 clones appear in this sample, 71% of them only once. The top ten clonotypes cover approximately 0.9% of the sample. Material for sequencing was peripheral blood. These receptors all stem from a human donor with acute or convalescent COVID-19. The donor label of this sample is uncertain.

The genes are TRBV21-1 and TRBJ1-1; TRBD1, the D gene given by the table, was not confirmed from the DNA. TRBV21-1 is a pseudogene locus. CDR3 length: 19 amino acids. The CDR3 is CASSKGPHRGGFLNTEAFF. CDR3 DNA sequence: TGTGCCAGCAGCAAAGGGCCGCACAGGGGGGGATTTTTGAACACTGAAGCTTTCTTT.

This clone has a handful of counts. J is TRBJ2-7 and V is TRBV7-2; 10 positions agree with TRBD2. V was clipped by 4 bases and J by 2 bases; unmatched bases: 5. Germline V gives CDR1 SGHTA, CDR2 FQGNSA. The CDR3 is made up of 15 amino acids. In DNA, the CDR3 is TGTGCCAGCAGCTCCATAGCGGGGGGTCCCTACGAGCAGTACTTC. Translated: CASSSIAGGPYEQYF.

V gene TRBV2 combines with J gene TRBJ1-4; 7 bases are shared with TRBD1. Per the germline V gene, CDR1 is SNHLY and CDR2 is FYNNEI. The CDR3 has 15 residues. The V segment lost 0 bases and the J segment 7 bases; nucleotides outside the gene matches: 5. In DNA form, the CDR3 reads TGTGCCAGCAGTGAAGCGGCGACAGGGTTTGAAAAACTGTTTTTT. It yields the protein CASSEAATGFEKLFF.

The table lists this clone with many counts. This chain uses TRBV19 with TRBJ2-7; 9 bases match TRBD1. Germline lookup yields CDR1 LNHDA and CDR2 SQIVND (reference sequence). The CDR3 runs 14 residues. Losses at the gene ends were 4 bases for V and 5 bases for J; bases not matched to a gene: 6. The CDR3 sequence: CASSRGTGNNEQYV. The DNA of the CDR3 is TGTGCCAGTAGTAGAGGGACAGGGAATAACGAGCAGTACGTC.

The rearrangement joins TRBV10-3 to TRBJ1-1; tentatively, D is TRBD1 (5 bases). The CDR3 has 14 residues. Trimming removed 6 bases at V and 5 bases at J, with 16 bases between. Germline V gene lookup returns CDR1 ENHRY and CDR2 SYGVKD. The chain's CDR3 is CAIRETVFETEAFF. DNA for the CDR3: TGTGCCATCAGGGAGACAGTTTTCGAGACTGAAGCTTTCTTT.

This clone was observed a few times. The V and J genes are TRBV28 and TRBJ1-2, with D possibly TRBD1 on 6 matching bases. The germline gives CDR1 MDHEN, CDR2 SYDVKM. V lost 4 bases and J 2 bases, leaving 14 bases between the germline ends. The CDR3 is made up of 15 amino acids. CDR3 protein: CASSYGTNGNYGYTF. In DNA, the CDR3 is TGTGCCAGCAGTTACGGGACAAACGGGAACTATGGCTACACCTTC.

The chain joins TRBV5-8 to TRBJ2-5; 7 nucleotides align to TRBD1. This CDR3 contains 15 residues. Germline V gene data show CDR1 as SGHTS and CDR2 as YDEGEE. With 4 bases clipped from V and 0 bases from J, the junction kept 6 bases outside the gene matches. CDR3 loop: CASSRGQPHQETQYF. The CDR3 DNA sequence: TGTGCCAGCAGCAGGGGACAGCCTCACCAAGAGACCCAGTACTTC.

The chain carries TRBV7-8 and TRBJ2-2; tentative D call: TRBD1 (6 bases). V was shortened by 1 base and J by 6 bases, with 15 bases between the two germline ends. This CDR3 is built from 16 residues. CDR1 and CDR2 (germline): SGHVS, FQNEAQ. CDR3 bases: TGTGCCAGCAGCTTAGACTACAGGGAAAGGTCCGGGGAGCTGTTTTTT. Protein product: CASSLDYRERSGELFF. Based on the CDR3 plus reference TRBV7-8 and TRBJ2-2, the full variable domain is GAGVSQSPRYKVAKRGQDVALRCDPISGHVSLFWYQQALGQGPEFLTYFQNEAQLDKSGLPSDRFFAERPEGSVSTLKIQRTQQEDSAVYLCASSLDYRERSGELFFGEGSRLTVL.

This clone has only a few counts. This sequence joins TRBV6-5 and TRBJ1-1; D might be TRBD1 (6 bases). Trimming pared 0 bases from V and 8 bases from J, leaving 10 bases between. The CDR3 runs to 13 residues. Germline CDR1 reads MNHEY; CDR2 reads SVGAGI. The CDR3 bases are TGTGCCAGCAGTTACTCGGGGGCGGAGGAAGCTTTCTTT. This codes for CASSYSGAEEAFF.

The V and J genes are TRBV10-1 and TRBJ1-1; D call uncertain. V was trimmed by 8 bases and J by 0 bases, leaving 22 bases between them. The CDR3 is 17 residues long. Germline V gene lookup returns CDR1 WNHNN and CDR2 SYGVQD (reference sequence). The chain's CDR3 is CASPRARVIMMNTEAFF. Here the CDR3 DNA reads TGCGCCAGCCCACGCGCGCGGGTCATTATGATGAACACTGAAGCTTTCTTT.

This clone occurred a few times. In nucleotides, the CDR3 is TGCGCCAGCAGTAATGTCCGGGACAGAGTTTCACCCCTCCACTTT. Translation: CASSNVRDRVSPLHF. V and J are TRBV4-1 and TRBJ1-6; 7 nucleotides match TRBD1. This CDR3 has 15 residues. V lost 6 bases to trimming and J lost 9 bases; unmatched junction nucleotides: 11. Germline V gene lookup returns CDR1 MGHRA and CDR2 YSYEKL.

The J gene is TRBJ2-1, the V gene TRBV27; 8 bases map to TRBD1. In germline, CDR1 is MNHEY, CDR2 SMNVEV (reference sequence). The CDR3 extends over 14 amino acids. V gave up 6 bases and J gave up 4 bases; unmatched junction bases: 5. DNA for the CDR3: TGTGCCAGCAGAGCAGGGGGCTATTACAATGAGCAGTTCTTC. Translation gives CASRAGGYYNEQFF.

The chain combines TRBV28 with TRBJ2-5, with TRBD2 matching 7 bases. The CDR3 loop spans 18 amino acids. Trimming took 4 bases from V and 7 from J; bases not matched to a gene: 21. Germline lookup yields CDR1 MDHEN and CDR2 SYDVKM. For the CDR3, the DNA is TGTGCCAGCAGTTCTTCTTACGGACTAGAGAGGAGAAGAGTGACCCAGTACTTC. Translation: CASSSSYGLERRRVTQYF.

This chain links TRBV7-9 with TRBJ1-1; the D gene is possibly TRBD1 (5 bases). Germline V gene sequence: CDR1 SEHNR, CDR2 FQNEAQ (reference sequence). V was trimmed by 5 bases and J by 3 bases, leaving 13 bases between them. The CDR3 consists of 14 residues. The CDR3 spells CASSLTGEHTEAFF. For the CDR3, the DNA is TGTGCCAGCAGCCTGACGGGGGAACACACTGAAGCTTTCTTT.

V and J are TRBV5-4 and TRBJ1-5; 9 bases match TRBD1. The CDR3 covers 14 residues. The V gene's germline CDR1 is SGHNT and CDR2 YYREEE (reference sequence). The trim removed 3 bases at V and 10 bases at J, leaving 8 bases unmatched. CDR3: CASSSGTGFDPQHF. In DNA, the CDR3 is TGTGCCAGCAGCTCCGGGACAGGGTTTGATCCCCAGCATTTT.

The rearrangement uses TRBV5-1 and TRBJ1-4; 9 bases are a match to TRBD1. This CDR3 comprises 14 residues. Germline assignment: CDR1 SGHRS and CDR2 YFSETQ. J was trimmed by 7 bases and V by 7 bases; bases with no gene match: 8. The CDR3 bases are TGCGCCAGCTCAACGACAGGGGGGAGTGAAAAACTGTTTTTT. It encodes CASSTTGGSEKLFF.

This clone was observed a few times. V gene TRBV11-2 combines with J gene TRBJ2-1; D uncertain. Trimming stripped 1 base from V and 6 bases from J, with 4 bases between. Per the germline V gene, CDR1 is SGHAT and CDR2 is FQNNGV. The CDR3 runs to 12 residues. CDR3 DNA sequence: TGTGCCAGCAGCTTAGTAATCAATGAGCAGTTCTTC. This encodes CASSLVINEQFF.

CDR3 coding DNA: TGTGCCAGCTCACCGTCCAGGGGGAATAAGAACTATGGCTACACCTTC. Protein: CASSPSRGNKNYGYTF. The J gene is TRBJ1-2, the V gene TRBV18, with 7 bases that match TRBD1. Unmatched junction bases numbered 9, after V lost 3 bases and J lost 2 bases. CDR1 and CDR2 (germline): KGHSH, LQKENI. The CDR3 is 16 residues long.

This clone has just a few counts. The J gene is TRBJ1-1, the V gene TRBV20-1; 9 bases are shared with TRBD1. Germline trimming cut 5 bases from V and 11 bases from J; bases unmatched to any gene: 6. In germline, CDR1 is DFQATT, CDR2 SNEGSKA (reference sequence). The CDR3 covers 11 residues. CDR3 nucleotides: TGCAGTGCTGGGGGACAGGGACGCGCTTTCTTT. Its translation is CSAGGQGRAFF.

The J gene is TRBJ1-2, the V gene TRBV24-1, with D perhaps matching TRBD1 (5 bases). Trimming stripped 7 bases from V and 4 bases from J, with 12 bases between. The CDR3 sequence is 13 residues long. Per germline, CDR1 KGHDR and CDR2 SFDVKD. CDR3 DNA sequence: TGTGCCACCAGGCAGGGTAAGGTCTATGGCTACACCTTC. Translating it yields CATRQGKVYGYTF.

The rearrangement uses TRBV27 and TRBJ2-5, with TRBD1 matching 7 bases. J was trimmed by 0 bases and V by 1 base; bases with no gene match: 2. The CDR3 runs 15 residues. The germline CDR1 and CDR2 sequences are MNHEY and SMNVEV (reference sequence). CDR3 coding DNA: TGTGCCAGCAGTTTATTGGGACAGAACCAAGAGACCCAGTACTTC. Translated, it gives CASSLLGQNQETQYF.

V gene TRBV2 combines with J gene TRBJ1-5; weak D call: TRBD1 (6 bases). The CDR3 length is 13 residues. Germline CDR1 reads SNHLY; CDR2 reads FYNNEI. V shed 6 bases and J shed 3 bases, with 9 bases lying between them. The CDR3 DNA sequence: TGTGCCAGCAGAGGACAGAACAATCAGCCCCAGCATTTT. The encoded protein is CASRGQNNQPQHF.

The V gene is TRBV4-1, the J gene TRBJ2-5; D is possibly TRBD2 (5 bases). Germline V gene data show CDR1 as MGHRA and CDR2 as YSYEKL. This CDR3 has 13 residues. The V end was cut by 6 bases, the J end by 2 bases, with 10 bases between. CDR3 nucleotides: TGCGCCAGCAGTCTCGGGGTGCAAGAGACCCAGTACTTC. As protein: CASSLGVQETQYF.

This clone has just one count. DNA for the CDR3: TGTGCCAGCATCCAAGGAACAGGGCCTACTAACTATGGCTACACCTTC. This sequence encodes CASIQGTGPTNYGYTF. The rearrangement joins TRBV21-1 to TRBJ1-2; the table's D call TRBD1 went unverified against the DNA. TRBV21-1 is a pseudogene locus. The CDR3 runs 16 residues.

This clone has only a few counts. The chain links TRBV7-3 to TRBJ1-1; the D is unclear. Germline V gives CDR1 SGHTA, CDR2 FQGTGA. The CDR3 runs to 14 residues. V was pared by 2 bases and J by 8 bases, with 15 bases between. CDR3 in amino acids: CASSLGPSGGEAFF. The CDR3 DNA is TGTGCCAGCAGCTTAGGGCCGAGCGGCGGAGAAGCTTTCTTT.

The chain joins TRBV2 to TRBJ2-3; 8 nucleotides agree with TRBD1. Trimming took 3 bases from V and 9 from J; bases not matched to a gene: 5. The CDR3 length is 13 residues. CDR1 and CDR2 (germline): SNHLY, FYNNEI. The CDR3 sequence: CASSDNRQGTQYF. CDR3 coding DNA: TGTGCCAGCAGTGACAATCGACAGGGGACGCAGTATTTT. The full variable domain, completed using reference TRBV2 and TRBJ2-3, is EPEVTQTPSHQVTQMGQEVILRCVPISNHLYFYWYRQILGQKVEFLVSFYNNEISEKSEIFDDQFSVERPDGSNFTLKIRSTKLEDSAMYFCASSDNRQGTQYFGPGTRLTVL.

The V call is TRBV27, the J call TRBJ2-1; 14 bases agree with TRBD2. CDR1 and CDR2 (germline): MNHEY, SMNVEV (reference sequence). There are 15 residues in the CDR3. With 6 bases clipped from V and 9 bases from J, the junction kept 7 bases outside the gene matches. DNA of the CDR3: TGTGCCAGCAGAATGACTAGCGGGGGGGCCGGTGAGCAGTTCTTC. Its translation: CASRMTSGGAGEQFF.

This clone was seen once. The DNA of the CDR3 is TGTGCCAGCAGCCAAGTTTCACAGGGTATCACTGAAGCTTTCTTT. It is translated as CASSQVSQGITEAFF. The V gene is TRBV3-1 (or the pseudogene TRBV3-2), the J gene TRBJ1-1, with D possibly matching TRBD1 (6 bases). The ends were cut back, 1 base at V and 4 bases at J, with 13 bases in the middle. The CDR3 covers 15 residues. In germline, CDR1 is LGHDT, CDR2 YNNKEL (reference sequence).

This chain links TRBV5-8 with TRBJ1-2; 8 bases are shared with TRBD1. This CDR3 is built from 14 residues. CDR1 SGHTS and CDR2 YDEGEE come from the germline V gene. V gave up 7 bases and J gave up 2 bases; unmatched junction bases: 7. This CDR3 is CASGRDRPNYGYTF. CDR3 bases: TGTGCCAGCGGACGGGACAGGCCCAACTATGGCTACACCTTC.

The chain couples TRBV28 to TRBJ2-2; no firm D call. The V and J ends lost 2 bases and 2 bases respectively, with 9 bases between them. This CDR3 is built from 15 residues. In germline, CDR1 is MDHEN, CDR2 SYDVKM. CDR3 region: CASSLMGSNTGELFF. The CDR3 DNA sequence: TGTGCCAGCAGTTTAATGGGCAGCAACACCGGGGAGCTGTTTTTT.

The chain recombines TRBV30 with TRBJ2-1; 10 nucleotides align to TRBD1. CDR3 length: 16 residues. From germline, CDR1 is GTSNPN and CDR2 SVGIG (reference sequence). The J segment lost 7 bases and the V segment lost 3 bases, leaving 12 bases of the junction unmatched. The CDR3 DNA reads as TGTGCCTGGAGGATGTTTGGGGGACAGGGGCCTAATGAGCAGTTCTTC. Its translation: CAWRMFGGQGPNEQFF.

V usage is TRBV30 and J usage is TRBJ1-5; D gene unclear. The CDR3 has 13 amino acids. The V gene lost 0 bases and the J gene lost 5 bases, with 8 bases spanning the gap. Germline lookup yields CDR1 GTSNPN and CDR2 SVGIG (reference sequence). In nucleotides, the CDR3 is TGTGCCTGGAGTGTCGGGCGGGATCAGCCCCAGCATTTT. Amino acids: CAWSVGRDQPQHF.